The next 25 T cell receptor beta chains were all read from a single sample in a study of vaccination and CD4 T cells after COVID-19. The antigens of these receptors remain unknown. An Oncomine TCR Beta short-read assay was used to sequence the DNA from cultured CD4+ T cells. TCRdb re-derived calls from the PCR reads in MiXCR, one entry per CDR3 protein. Seen here are 15,000 to 20,000 distinct CDR3 sequences, approximately 45% observed once, and the top ten hold about 6%. The treatment was: roughly nine-day PBMC culture with coronavirus spike peptide pools or control peptides (ViraFEST assay). The sample consisted of CD4+ T cells from blood, cultured in vitro, taken before SARS-CoV-2 vaccination. These receptors were collected from a human donor who had recovered from COVID-19.

This clonotype showed up just a few times. Written as DNA, the CDR3 is TGTGCCAGCAGTTTAAGTTCCGGGGACAGGACCTATAATTCACCCCTCCACTTT. Amino acid sequence: CASSLSSGDRTYNSPLHF. This rearrangement joins TRBV27 to TRBJ1-6; 8 bases line up with TRBD1. There are 18 residues in the CDR3. The J segment lost 2 bases and the V segment lost 2 bases, leaving 8 bases of the junction unmatched. Germline values: CDR1 MNHEY, CDR2 SMNVEV (reference sequence).

The V and J genes are TRBV6-1 and TRBJ1-1, with D unresolved. The CDR3 totals 13 residues. V was shortened by 6 bases and J by 4 bases, with 12 bases between the two germline ends. Germline CDR1 and CDR2: MNHNS and SASEGT. DNA for the CDR3: TGTGCCAGCAGCCCACAACAGACCACTGAAGCTTTCTTT. Protein sequence: CASSPQQTTEAFF.

The rearrangement links TRBV6-1 to TRBJ2-3; possibly TRBD2 for D (5 bases). Trimming left V 5 bases short and J 4 bases short, with 10 bases between. The CDR3 has 13 residues. Germline V gene lookup returns CDR1 MNHNS and CDR2 SASEGT. DNA for the CDR3: TGTGCCAGCAGTAAGCGGCAGCCAGATACGCAGTATTTT. It translates to CASSKRQPDTQYF.

There are a few counts of this clonotype. The rearrangement uses TRBV20-1 and TRBJ1-1; D is perhaps TRBD1 (5 bases). CDR3 length: 12 residues. Germline CDR1 reads DFQATT; CDR2 reads SNEGSKA (reference sequence). The germline V and J ends were trimmed by 3 bases and 4 bases, with 9 bases remaining between them. The CDR3 sequence: CSASQGFTEAFF. Written as DNA, the CDR3 is TGCAGTGCTAGCCAGGGTTTCACTGAAGCTTTCTTT.

V and J are TRBV7-3 and TRBJ2-7; tentatively, D is TRBD1 (6 bases). V gave up 2 bases and J gave up 4 bases, with 15 bases separating them. CDR1 SGHTA and CDR2 FQGTGA come from the germline V gene. The CDR3 is made up of 15 amino acids. CDR3 region: CASSLSPGAGYEQYF. Written as DNA, the CDR3 is TGTGCCAGCAGCTTATCTCCAGGGGCAGGTTACGAGCAGTACTTC. Full variable domain (missing parts from reference TRBV7-3 and TRBJ2-7): GAGVSQTPSNKVTEKGKYVELRCDPISGHTALYWYRQSLGQGPEFLIYFQGTGAADDSGLPNDRFFAVRPEGSVSTLKIQRTERGDSAVYLCASSLSPGAGYEQYFGPGTRLTVT.

V and J are TRBV20-1 and TRBJ2-7, with D possibly matching TRBD2 (6 bases). Trimming took off 0 bases at V and 1 base at J, with 10 bases between the two ends. Looked up from germline, CDR1 is DFQATT and CDR2 is SNEGSKA (reference sequence). The CDR3 runs 14 residues. The CDR3 bases are TGCAGTGCTAGAGACCTAGCGCGGTCCTACGAGCAGTACTTC. Its protein is CSARDLARSYEQYF.

This clonotype has a handful of counts. The gene calls are TRBV19 and TRBJ1-2; D is unclear. V was cut by 4 bases and J by 0 bases, with 9 bases left in between. CDR3 length: 14 amino acids. Germline CDR1 is LNHDA and CDR2 is SQIVND (reference sequence). In nucleotides, the CDR3 is TGTGCCAGTAGTAACATTCGAGCTAACTATGGCTACACCTTC. It yields the protein CASSNIRANYGYTF.

The rearrangement joins TRBV11-2 to TRBJ2-1; TRBD1 aligns across 9 bases. The germline CDR1 and CDR2 sequences are SGHAT and FQNNGV. The CDR3 is 15 amino acids. Unmatched junction bases numbered 3, after V lost 1 base and J lost 5 bases. CDR3 sequence: CASSLGDRANNEQFF. The CDR3 region has the DNA TGTGCCAGCAGCTTAGGGGACAGGGCGAACAATGAGCAGTTCTTC.

Turning to this clonotype: At one boundary the junction diverges from the germline segment, which might be a read error. V is TRBV20-1 and J is TRBJ1-5, with D tentatively TRBD1 (6 bases). CDR1 is DFQATT, CDR2 SNEGSKA, per germline (reference sequence). The CDR3 is made up of 13 amino acids. DNA for the CDR3: TGCAGTGCCAGAGGGCAGGGGCATCAGCCCCAGCATTTT. This translates into CSARGQGHQPQHF.

This chain uses TRBV7-3 with TRBJ1-1; no reliable D call. In germline, CDR1 is SGHTA, CDR2 FQGTGA. CDR3 length: 14 residues. V was trimmed by 0 bases and J by 1 base, leaving 6 bases between them. CDR3 sequence (DNA): TGTGCCAGCAGCTTAACGCATGGGAACACTGAAGCTTTCTTT. This codes for CASSLTHGNTEAFF.

CDR3: CASSRDVGGSYNEQFF. CDR3 in DNA: TGTGCCAGCAGCCGAGATGTAGGGGGATCCTACAATGAGCAGTTCTTC. The chain employs TRBV5-4 and TRBJ2-1, with D perhaps matching TRBD1 (6 bases). The CDR3 runs 16 residues. The ends were cut back, 4 bases at V and 1 base at J, with 15 bases in the middle. CDR1 is SGHNT, CDR2 YYREEE, per germline (reference sequence).

This chain uses TRBV7-2 with TRBJ1-1; D possibly corresponds to TRBD1 (5 bases). V was clipped by 2 bases and J by 5 bases, with 12 bases between them. Germline CDR1 reads SGHTA; CDR2 reads FQGNSA. The CDR3 has 14 residues. This CDR3 is CASSLFGGATEAFF. In DNA form, the CDR3 reads TGTGCCAGCAGCTTATTTGGGGGAGCGACTGAAGCTTTCTTT.

The rearrangement uses TRBV29-1 and TRBJ1-2; D is unclear. This CDR3 comprises 11 residues. V was cut by 2 bases and J by 6 bases, with 7 bases left in between. CDR1 and CDR2 from the germline V gene are SQVTM and ANQGSEA. The CDR3 DNA follows: TGCAGCGTTGAAAAAGGGCATGGCTACACCTTC. This translates into CSVEKGHGYTF.

The chain employs TRBV30 and TRBJ2-5; D is unclear. The CDR3 contains 13 residues. The V and J ends lost 2 bases and 8 bases respectively, with 15 bases between them. Germline V gene lookup returns CDR1 GTSNPN and CDR2 SVGIG (reference sequence). The CDR3 DNA reads as TGTGCCTGGAGTTTGGGGAACGTGGGCACCCAGTACTTC. Protein sequence: CAWSLGNVGTQYF.

Turning to this clonotype: A junction boundary mismatches the germline segment, possibly from a read error. The rearrangement uses TRBV10-3 and TRBJ1-1, with 7 bases fitting TRBD1. Per germline, CDR1 ENHRY and CDR2 SYGVKD. The CDR3 consists of 12 residues. The CDR3 sequence: CAISEQGQNFLF. The CDR3, as DNA: TGTGCCATCAGTGAACAGGGGCAAAATTTCCTCTTT.

This clonotype occurred a few times. The genes are TRBV20-1 and TRBJ1-1; a weak D match, TRBD1 (6 bases). CDR3 length: 12 amino acids. CDR1 and CDR2 (germline): DFQATT, SNEGSKA (reference sequence). V shed 5 bases and J shed 8 bases, with 15 bases lying between them. Here the CDR3 DNA reads TGCAGTGCTCGGGACGGGACACGAGAAGCTTTCTTT. Protein: CSARDGTREAFF.

The chain links TRBV5-1 to TRBJ1-2; the D is unclear. There are 14 residues in the CDR3. V lost 0 bases and J 7 bases, leaving 13 bases between the germline ends. Per germline, CDR1 SGHRS and CDR2 YFSETQ. CDR3 region: CASSLGEDSRGYTF. The CDR3 DNA is TGCGCCAGCAGCTTGGGGGAGGATAGTCGTGGCTACACCTTC.

This chain links TRBV20-1 with TRBJ1-2, with a weak D call TRBD1 (5 bases). Germline CDR1 and CDR2: DFQATT and SNEGSKA (reference sequence). CDR3 length: 13 residues. Trimming shortened V by 4 bases and J by 2 bases, and 11 bases separated the two germline ends. Here the CDR3 reads CSAKDSENYGYTF. The CDR3 DNA sequence: TGCAGTGCTAAAGACAGTGAGAACTATGGCTACACCTTC.

This clonotype was observed a few times. The chain carries TRBV7-3 and TRBJ1-2, with 7 bases matching TRBD1. The length of the CDR3 is 15 residues. CDR1 and CDR2 from the germline V gene are SGHTA and FQGTGA. J lost 2 bases, V lost 0 bases, and 3 bases had no gene match. CDR3 sequence (DNA): TGTGCCAGCAGCTTAACGTCGGGACAGAACTATGGCTACACCTTC. This translates into CASSLTSGQNYGYTF.

This CDR3 is CASSAEGLAWNEQFF. Written as DNA, the CDR3 is TGTGCCAGTAGTGCCGAGGGACTAGCGTGGAATGAGCAGTTCTTC. The V call is TRBV19, the J call TRBJ2-1; the match to TRBD2 covers 10 bases. Germline V gives CDR1 LNHDA, CDR2 SQIVND (reference sequence). The CDR3 sequence is 15 residues long. V dropped 5 bases and J dropped 7; count of bases not matched to a gene: 8. Supplemented by reference TRBV19 and TRBJ2-1, the full variable domain reads DGGITQSPKYLFRKEGQNVTLSCEQNLNHDAMYWYRQDPGQGLRLIYYSQIVNDFQKGDIAEGYSVSREKKESFPLTVTSAQKNPTAFYLCASSAEGLAWNEQFFGPGTRLTVL.

This clonotype showed up just a few times. This sequence joins TRBV20-1 and TRBJ1-5; D is unresolved. Germline lookup yields CDR1 DFQATT and CDR2 SNEGSKA (reference sequence). The CDR3 sequence is 14 residues long. V was shortened by 3 bases and J by 0 bases, with 9 bases between the two germline ends. The CDR3 nucleotides are TGCAGTGCTAGTATAGGTTATAGCAATCAGCCCCAGCATTTT. Translating it yields CSASIGYSNQPQHF.

The sample holds one count of this clonotype. The rearrangement uses TRBV24-1 and TRBJ2-1; either TRBD1 or TRBD2 may fit D (5 bases each). This CDR3 comprises 16 residues. With 3 bases removed from V and 1 base from J, the gap between germline ends came to 12 bases. The germline V gene has CDR1 KGHDR and CDR2 SFDVKD. The chain's CDR3 is CATSDPGTSSYNEQFF. The DNA of the CDR3 is TGTGCCACCAGTGATCCCGGGACGTCTTCCTACAATGAGCAGTTCTTC.

The rearrangement links TRBV7-3 to TRBJ1-2; 9 nucleotides agree with TRBD1. Per germline, CDR1 SGHTA and CDR2 FQGTGA. The V gene end was trimmed by 5 bases and the J gene end by 4 bases; junction bases not matched to a gene: 2. CDR3 length equals 13 residues. CDR3 DNA: TGTGCCAGCAGCCCGGGACAGGGCTATGGCTACACCTTC. Translation: CASSPGQGYGYTF.

The chain recombines TRBV4-1 with TRBJ1-6; D ambiguous. V was trimmed by 6 bases and J by 9 bases, leaving 12 bases between them. The CDR3 totals 13 residues. CDR1 and CDR2 from the germline V gene are MGHRA and YSYEKL. CDR3: CASRESVGSPLHF. The CDR3 coding sequence is TGCGCCAGCAGGGAGAGCGTCGGTTCACCCCTCCACTTT.

The chain has TRBV27 and TRBJ1-5; no reliable D call. V was trimmed by 6 bases and J by 2 bases, leaving 20 bases between them. This CDR3 spans 17 amino acids. The germline CDR1 and CDR2 sequences are MNHEY and SMNVEV (reference sequence). The CDR3 loop reads CASRLLFDTEGNQPQHF. The CDR3 nucleotides are TGTGCCAGCAGACTATTATTCGACACGGAGGGCAATCAGCCCCAGCATTTT.